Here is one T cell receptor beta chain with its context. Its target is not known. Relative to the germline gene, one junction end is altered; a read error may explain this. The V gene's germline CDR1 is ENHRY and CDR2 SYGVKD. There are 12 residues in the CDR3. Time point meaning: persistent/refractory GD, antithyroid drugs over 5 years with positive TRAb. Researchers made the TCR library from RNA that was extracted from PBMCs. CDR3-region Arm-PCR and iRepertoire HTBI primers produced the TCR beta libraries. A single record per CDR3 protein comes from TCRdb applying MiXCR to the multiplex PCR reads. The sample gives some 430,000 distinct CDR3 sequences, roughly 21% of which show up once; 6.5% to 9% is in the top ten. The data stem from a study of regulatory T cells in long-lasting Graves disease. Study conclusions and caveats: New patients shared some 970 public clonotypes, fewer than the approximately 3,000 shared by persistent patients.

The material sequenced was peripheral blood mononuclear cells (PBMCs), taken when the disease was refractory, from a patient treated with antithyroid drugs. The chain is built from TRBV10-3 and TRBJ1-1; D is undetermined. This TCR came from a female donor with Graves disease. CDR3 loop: CAISESRSEALF. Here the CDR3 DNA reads TGTGCCATCAGTGAGTCCCGGTCTGAAGCTCTCTTT.